This T cell receptor (beta chain) stems from a study of blood T cell repertoires in COVID-19 (dated by TCRdb to the early 2020s). A note on the overall study: Samples covering the acute and convalescent phases of COVID-19 were provided by collaborators in the United States, Italy and Spain. Where available, HLA class I and class II types were obtained from metadata supplied by the sample provider rather than from assay-based typing. Samples were obtained from the ongoing ImmuneRACE study (first 160 participants) and from some 1,200 subjects provided by 6 global collaborators. The repertoires were made available in a free public database intended to serve as a resource for research on the immune response to SARS-CoV-2. Nearly every sample came with metadata listing a de-identified subject ID, COVID-19 status, age in years and sex. The material from the prospective study consisted of cDNA or gDNA derived from T cells, B-cell-depleted T cells, or PBMCs. The dataset comprised deeply sampled blood TCRbeta repertoires from subjects exposed to, actively infected with, or recovered from COVID-19.

Study-level results and caveats: Clinical and demographic metadata were provided uncurated, with the amount varying by source and participant.

As regards this clone: It lacks a known antigen. There are no base qualities to consult, and no much larger clone falls within one base.

The collaborating institutions used their own protocols to collect whole blood in K2EDTA tubes. Collaborator samples were shipped for TCRbeta analysis as frozen whole blood, isolated PBMCs, or DNA extracted from either sample type. The immunoSEQ Assay, a bias-controlled multiplex PCR, was used to amplify TCRbeta CDR3 regions from genomic DNA. Under the source paper's analysis protocol: The number of nucleated cells in each sample was estimated by amplification of reference gene primers within the assay. To quantify the absolute abundance of each unique TCRbeta CDR3 rearrangement, sequence reads were collapsed and filtered. Productive Simpson clonality was computed per sample as the square root of Simpson's diversity index over productive rearrangements. Drawn from immuneACCESS, this table holds only the in-frame rearrangements with V and J called that TCRdb kept. Clones are partly lost; checked studies trace under half to an unresolved V gene and leave the rest unexplained. That table furnishes V, J and clone size, whereas the DNA furnished D and trimming. This sample has 100,000 to 120,000 clones in its table, and less than 75% of those were observed once. Under 10% of the sample rests with the top ten.

CDR1 is given as SGHDN and CDR2 as FVKESK, both from the germline V gene. V is pruned by 4 bases and J by 5 bases, leaving 16 bases of the junction without a gene match. The CDR3 numbers 18 residues from cysteine through phenylalanine. Only CDR3 DNA is held: 54 bases, read in frame from base 1. The source material was peripheral blood. This receptor was identified in a woman between 55 and 75 years old with acute or convalescent COVID-19. The rearranged chain carries TRBV14 and TRBJ2-5, with 10 junctional bases fitting TRBD1. For the CDR3, the sequence is CASSPSRDRGIGPETQYF. The DNA sequence follows: TGTGCCAGCAGCCCGTCACGGGACAGGGGTATAGGGCCGGAGACCCAGTACTTC.